This T cell receptor beta chain was recovered during a study of T cell repertoires in cytomegalovirus infection. As for the study in general: Newly reported HLA-C-restricted and thoroughly characterized HLA-B-restricted CMV epitopes were employed. Based on public TCR beta signatures, there were indications of CMV infection and of a matching HLA type.

TCRdb reanalysed the reads using MiXCR and keeps one entry per CDR3 protein. The repertoire holds around 360,000 distinct CDR3 sequences, roughly a third seen once, with approximately 12% in the top ten. Germline V CDR1 and CDR2: LNHDA, SQIVND (reference sequence). V lost 3 bases and J lost 1, with 12 bases in between. The CDR3 runs 15 residues. General study results and limits: Summed frequency of shared TCR beta families picked out CMV carriers who also had the relevant HLA. Clonotypes of TCR beta that were HLA-C-restricted and CMV-specific dominated the ex vivo response.

A word on this clonotype: Its antigen is currently unknown.

The sample here was cultured PBMCs, taken from culture after CMV antigen stimulation. The rearrangement uses TRBV19 and TRBJ1-1, with a possible D match to TRBD1 (6 bases). The TCR was taken from a human donor in good health (CMV status not recorded). Some clones in this sample may be carry-over from other donors' samples. The CDR3 DNA reads as TGTGCCAGTAGTATTACGGGCAGGGGGAACACTGAAGCTTTCTTT. This codes for CASSITGRGNTEAFF.